This T cell receptor (beta chain) was obtained from a study of cytomegalovirus exposure and HLA in healthy donors. General study points: Subsequent analysis revealed that first-cohort TCR clusters tended to co-occur in the roughly 120 validation repertoires. The authors enumerated 150 to 200 TCR beta chains as linked to cytomegalovirus.

The assay was immunoSEQ multiplex PCR, and TCRdb's table has in-frame clones only and misses some. The table lists approximately 160,000 clones, roughly nine tenths of them singletons, with under 7% in the top ten. The germline V gene encodes CDR1 SGHNT and CDR2 YENEEA. The CDR3 is made up of 14 amino acids. J was trimmed by 6 bases and V by 5 bases; bases with no gene match: 3. The donors were members of the roughly 120-subject validation cohort (separate from the approximately 670-subject first cohort). Notes on this clone: Antigen: not known.

The clonotype comes from a woman aged 25 to 39 in good health and CMV-seronegative. The chain carries TRBV11-3 and TRBJ2-7; 14 positions match TRBD2. The sequenced material came from PBMCs. CDR3: CASSLGLAGGEQYF. Here the CDR3 DNA reads TGTGCCAGCAGCCTAGGACTAGCGGGAGGCGAGCAGTACTTC.